Below are 18 T cell receptor beta chains sequenced from a single sample in a study of TIL therapy for anti-PD-1-resistant metastatic lung cancer (dated by TCRdb to the early 2020s). Taken with the paper, the label for time point translates to: pre-treatment sample, taken before nivolumab and TIL therapy. Using bias-controlled multiplex PCR with the immunoSEQ v3 hsTCRB kit, the TCR beta CDR3 regions were amplified from genomic DNA. The clones in this table, taken by TCRdb from immuneACCESS, are in-frame only. Not every clone is retained; where verified, under half of the shortfall comes from an unresolved V gene, and the cause of the rest is unknown. This sample lists about 44,000 clones; less than 80% were detected once. The top ten constitute about 15% of the sample. The sample was blood, taken at baseline. Receptors originate from a man between 65 and 80 years old with non-small cell lung cancer.

As DNA, the CDR3 is TGTGCCAGCAGCACCTGGGACAGAAACACTGAAGCTTTCTTT. Protein sequence: CASSTWDRNTEAFF. The chain employs TRBV9 and TRBJ1-1, with TRBD1 matching 7 bases. The junction had 5 bases not matched to a gene; V was cut back by 4 bases and J by 2 bases. Germline V CDR1 and CDR2: SGDLS, YYNGEE. The CDR3 has 14 residues.

V usage is TRBV5-1 and J usage is TRBJ2-1, with 12 bases identical to TRBD2. The ends lost 1 base at V and 7 bases at J; junction bases unmatched: 6. Looked up from germline, CDR1 is SGHRS and CDR2 is YFSETQ. The CDR3 consists of 16 residues. The chain's CDR3 is CASSLILAGGMNEQFF. CDR3 coding DNA: TGCGCCAGCAGCTTGATACTAGCGGGAGGAATGAATGAGCAGTTCTTC.

The CDR3 spells CASSPQGKVTEAFF. The CDR3 DNA is TGTGCCAGCTCACCACAGGGTAAGGTCACTGAAGCTTTCTTT. The V call is TRBV18, the J call TRBJ1-1; D is uncertain. The V end was cut by 1 base, the J end by 4 bases, with 10 bases between. The germline V gene has CDR1 KGHSH and CDR2 LQKENI. CDR3 size: 14 residues.

This chain links TRBV7-3 with TRBJ1-5; D call uncertain. Germline V lookup: CDR1 SGHTA, CDR2 FQGTGA. Trimming removed 4 bases at V and 2 bases at J, with 6 bases between. The CDR3 consists of 13 residues. CDR3 nucleotides: TGTGCCAGCAGCTCAGGCGGCAATCAGCCCCAGCATTTT. This translates into CASSSGGNQPQHF.

Turning to this clone: The germline gene is not matched at one end of the junction; a read error may be the cause. The V and J genes are TRBV7-9 and TRBJ2-1; D not certain. The germline V gene encodes CDR1 SEHNR and CDR2 FQNEAQ (reference sequence). The CDR3 has 14 residues. The chain's CDR3 is CASSLDSIYNEQFF. DNA of the CDR3: TGTGCCAGCAGCTTAGACAGTATCTACAATGAACAGTTCTTC.

The chain joins TRBV27 to TRBJ1-6; TRBD1 agrees at 7 bases. J lost 4 bases, V lost 3 bases, and 6 bases had no gene match. The CDR3 contains 16 residues. Looked up from germline, CDR1 is MNHEY and CDR2 is SMNVEV (reference sequence). The CDR3 protein is CASSFRGPGYNSPLHF. The DNA for the CDR3 is TGTGCCAGCAGTTTTAGGGGGCCGGGATATAATTCACCCCTCCACTTT.

The chain has TRBV6-5 and TRBJ1-2; unclear D gene. With 3 bases removed from V and 6 bases from J, the gap between germline ends came to 11 bases. The CDR3 contains 13 residues. Germline loops: CDR1 MNHEY, CDR2 SVGAGI. This CDR3 reads CASSYDRSNGYTF. In DNA form, the CDR3 reads TGTGCCAGCAGTTATGATCGGTCCAATGGCTACACCTTC.

The chain recombines TRBV11-2 with TRBJ2-3; the match to TRBD1 covers 8 bases. This CDR3 contains 15 residues. Germline V CDR1 and CDR2: SGHAT, FQNNGV. The V segment lost 2 bases and the J segment 6 bases; nucleotides outside the gene matches: 7. The CDR3 here is CASSLLLGTGDTQYF. In DNA, the CDR3 is TGTGCCAGCAGCTTACTACTGGGGACAGGCGATACGCAGTATTTT.

The CDR3 is CASSETGTYNEQFF. CDR3 nucleotide sequence: TGTGCCAGCAGTGAGACGGGAACCTACAATGAGCAGTTCTTC. The chain links TRBV6-1 to TRBJ2-1; D is perhaps TRBD2 (5 bases). The length of the CDR3 is 14 residues. The V gene lost 3 bases and the J gene lost 2 bases, with 8 bases spanning the gap. Germline CDR1 MNHNS, CDR2 SASEGT.

J is TRBJ1-3 and V is TRBV4-1, with D perhaps TRBD1 (5 bases). Germline V gene lookup returns CDR1 MGHRA and CDR2 YSYEKL. V was pared by 4 bases and J by 2 bases, with 6 bases between. This CDR3 spans 13 amino acids. The DNA of the CDR3 is TGCGCCAGCAGCCGGGACGCTGGAAACACCATATATTTT. Protein sequence: CASSRDAGNTIYF.

About this clone: Sequence at one end of the junction differs from germline and may be a read error. The CDR3 sequence is CASGEGGPTDTQYF. CDR3 coding DNA: TGCGCCAGCGGTGAGGGAGGGCCCACAGATACGCAGTATTTT. The V and J genes are TRBV10-2 and TRBJ2-3, with 7 bases matching TRBD2. Germline CDR1 reads WSHSY; CDR2 reads SAAADI. The CDR3 totals 14 residues.

The rearrangement links TRBV5-1 to TRBJ2-3; D ambiguous. Deletions cut 1 base from V and 3 bases from J, with 3 bases between. Germline lookup yields CDR1 SGHRS and CDR2 YFSETQ. There are 12 residues in the CDR3. Written as DNA, the CDR3 is TGCGCCAGCAGCTTGACGACAGATACGCAGTATTTT. This sequence encodes CASSLTTDTQYF.

The chain combines TRBV19 with TRBJ2-1; the D is unclear. Trimming removed 3 bases from V and 7 bases from J, with 7 bases in between. Germline V gives CDR1 LNHDA, CDR2 SQIVND (reference sequence). The CDR3 length is 12 residues. This CDR3 reads CASSIGRNEQFF. Here the CDR3 DNA reads TGTGCCAGTAGTATCGGGCGGAATGAGCAGTTCTTC.

This clone was observed a single time. This chain uses TRBV6-5 with TRBJ1-5; 8 nucleotides align to TRBD1. The germline gives CDR1 MNHEY, CDR2 SVGAGI. The length of the CDR3 is 15 residues. The ends lost 6 bases at V and 0 bases at J; junction bases unmatched: 4. As DNA, the CDR3 is TGTGCCAGCAGACAGGGGGTGTATAGCAATCAGCCCCAGCATTTT. Its translation: CASRQGVYSNQPQHF.

The chain couples TRBV9 to TRBJ2-7, with D hard to call. Germline values: CDR1 SGDLS, CDR2 YYNGEE. Deletions cut 4 bases from V and 4 bases from J, with 18 bases between. The CDR3 contains 15 residues. The CDR3 spells CASSKQAAGTYEQYF. CDR3 in DNA: TGTGCCAGCAGCAAACAAGCAGCAGGTACTTACGAGCAGTACTTC.

The rearrangement links TRBV10-3 to TRBJ2-4; D is undetermined. The germline V gene encodes CDR1 ENHRY and CDR2 SYGVKD. The V and J ends lost 0 bases and 7 bases respectively, with 4 bases between them. This CDR3 comprises 12 residues. CDR3 in amino acids: CAISESRNIQYF. The CDR3 region has the DNA TGTGCCATCAGTGAGTCACGGAACATTCAGTACTTC.

The chain employs TRBV7-9 and TRBJ1-2; no definite D call. Germline lookup yields CDR1 SEHNR and CDR2 FQNEAQ (reference sequence). The germline V and J ends were trimmed by 1 base and 5 bases, with 5 bases remaining between them. The CDR3 spans 12 residues. CDR3 loop: CASSLVDYGYTF. Written as DNA, the CDR3 is TGTGCCAGCAGCTTAGTTGATTATGGCTACACCTTC. The full variable domain, its missing parts supplied by reference TRBV7-9 and TRBJ1-2, is DTGVSQNPRHKITKRGQNVTFRCDPISEHNRLYWYRQTLGQGPEFLTYFQNEAQLEKSRLLSDRFSAERPKGSFSTLEIQRTEQGDSAMYLCASSLVDYGYTFGSGTRLTVV.

This clone occurred once. Here the CDR3 reads CASSLTGEGYYEQYF. The CDR3 DNA reads TGTGCCAGCAGCTTAACGGGAGAGGGCTACTACGAGCAGTACTTC. This sequence joins TRBV7-2 and TRBJ2-7, with a possible D match to TRBD2 (6 bases). There are 15 residues in the CDR3. Germline CDR1 SGHTA, CDR2 FQGNSA. The germline V and J ends were trimmed by 2 bases and 3 bases, with 14 bases remaining between them.